Presented here are 31 T cell receptor beta chains from one specimen sequenced in a study of blood T cell repertoires in COVID-19. TCRdb's table, derived via immunoSEQ multiplex PCR, lists solely in-frame clones and lacks some. The sample gives 300,000 to 450,000 clones, around 87% of which show up once; around 2.9% is in the top ten. Material for sequencing was peripheral blood. Source of these receptors: a human donor in a cohort sampled during active COVID-19.

CDR3: CAWSLGNGDEQYF. CDR3 nucleotides: TGTGCCTGGAGTTTAGGCAACGGGGACGAGCAGTACTTC. The chain combines TRBV30 with TRBJ2-7; D possibly corresponds to TRBD2 (5 bases). Germline CDR1 and CDR2: GTSNPN and SVGIG (reference sequence). Trimming left V 2 bases short and J 5 bases short, with 13 bases between. CDR3 length: 13 residues.

The chain links TRBV3-1 (or the pseudogene TRBV3-2) to TRBJ2-7; no clear D gene. Germline assignment: CDR1 LGHDT and CDR2 YNNKEL (reference sequence). CDR3 length equals 10 residues. With 3 bases removed from V and 6 bases from J, the gap between germline ends came to 3 bases. CDR3 bases: TGTGCCAGCAGCCAGCGCGAGCAGTACTTC. Translating gives CASSQREQYF.

The rearrangement joins TRBV4-1 to TRBJ2-4; 11 positions match TRBD2. CDR1 is MGHRA, CDR2 YSYEKL, per germline. This CDR3 has 16 residues. J gave up 0 bases and V 7 bases, and 5 bases lay outside the gene matches. The CDR3 loop is CASTELAGVAKNIQYF. The CDR3 coding sequence is TGCGCCAGCACCGAACTAGCGGGGGTAGCCAAAAACATTCAGTACTTC.

The J gene is TRBJ1-6, the V gene TRBV7-2; no clear D. Germline CDR1 SGHTA, CDR2 FQGNSA. The CDR3 has 17 residues. Trimming removed 2 bases at V and 9 bases at J, with 20 bases between. As DNA, the CDR3 is TGTGCCAGCAGCTTAACCGCGGTCCGACTAACGGGTTCACCCCTCCACTTT. Protein sequence: CASSLTAVRLTGSPLHF.

The chain joins TRBV20-1 to TRBJ2-7, with TRBD2 matching over 12 bases. Germline CDR1 DFQATT, CDR2 SNEGSKA (reference sequence). This CDR3 has 15 amino acids. V lost 3 bases and J lost 0; bases outside the gene matches: 3. The CDR3 region is CSASGLAGPSYEQYF. The CDR3 DNA reads TGCAGTGCTAGTGGACTAGCGGGACCCTCCTACGAGCAGTACTTC.

The rearrangement uses TRBV14 and TRBJ2-7; 9 bases map to TRBD2. J was trimmed by 1 base and V by 6 bases; bases with no gene match: 4. There are 14 residues in the CDR3. The germline gives CDR1 SGHDN, CDR2 FVKESK. The CDR3 loop reads CASSLGLASYEQYF. CDR3 nucleotide sequence: TGTGCCAGCAGTTTGGGACTAGCATCCTACGAGCAGTACTTC.

V usage is TRBV6-2 or TRBV6-3 and J usage is TRBJ2-6; maybe TRBD2 (6 bases). The germline V gene has CDR1 MNHEY and CDR2 SVGEGT. V was cut by 6 bases and J by 4 bases, with 22 bases left in between. The CDR3 totals 18 residues. The CDR3 sequence: CASSPSSAGRGGANVLTF. The CDR3 region has the DNA TGTGCCAGCAGCCCTTCTAGCGCGGGGCGGGGAGGGGCCAACGTCCTGACTTTC.

The chain is built from TRBV5-1 and TRBJ2-3; D might be TRBD2 (6 bases). The V gene's germline CDR1 is SGHRS and CDR2 YFSETQ. The V end lost 3 bases, the J end lost 3 bases, and 11 bases lay between the germline ends. This CDR3 comprises 14 residues. CDR3 sequence (DNA): TGCGCCAGCAGCTCCTGGGACTTGACAGATACGCAGTATTTT. Amino acid sequence: CASSSWDLTDTQYF.

This sequence joins TRBV18 and TRBJ1-5, with 9 bases identical to TRBD1. The CDR3 sequence is 15 residues long. Germline V gives CDR1 KGHSH, CDR2 LQKENI. J gave up 6 bases and V 5 bases, and 8 bases lay outside the gene matches. CDR3 residues: CASSSQGQGTQPQHF. For the CDR3, the DNA is TGTGCCAGCTCATCACAGGGACAGGGTACTCAGCCCCAGCATTTT.

V is TRBV5-6 and J is TRBJ1-1, with 9 nucleotides matching TRBD1. The CDR3 runs to 15 residues. Trimming cost V 4 bases and J 3 bases; bases outside gene matches: 7. Germline V lookup: CDR1 SGHDT, CDR2 YYEEEE. The CDR3 nucleotides read TGTGCCAGCAGCAGGGGGGACAGGGTGTACACTGAAGCTTTCTTT. Protein: CASSRGDRVYTEAFF.

The chain uses TRBV12-3 or TRBV12-4 and TRBJ2-5, with D perhaps matching TRBD1 (6 bases). V lost 3 bases to trimming and J lost 4 bases, with 9 bases between them. This CDR3 spans 13 amino acids. DNA for the CDR3: TGTGCCAGCAGTTTCATAGGGGGAGAGACCCAGTACTTC. This encodes CASSFIGGETQYF.

The chain has TRBV6-1 and TRBJ1-3; no clear D gene. The V end was cut by 0 bases, the J end by 8 bases, with 8 bases between. The CDR3 contains 13 residues. Germline CDR1 MNHNS, CDR2 SASEGT. In DNA, the CDR3 is TGTGCCAGCAGTGAAGCGCTTCGGTACACCATATATTTT. Translation gives CASSEALRYTIYF.

V is TRBV5-1 and J is TRBJ1-1; no clear D gene. V lost 0 bases to trimming and J lost 8 bases, with 11 bases between them. Germline V gives CDR1 SGHRS, CDR2 YFSETQ. The CDR3 has 13 amino acids. This CDR3 is CASSLGSGREAFF. CDR3 nucleotide sequence: TGCGCCAGCAGCTTGGGATCCGGGAGGGAAGCTTTCTTT.

The genes are TRBV6-5 and TRBJ2-3, with a weak D call TRBD1 (6 bases). CDR3 length: 15 amino acids. V was clipped by 4 bases and J by 3 bases, with 14 bases between them. The germline gives CDR1 MNHEY, CDR2 SVGAGI. CDR3 sequence reads: CASSSQGLRTDTQYF. DNA of the CDR3: TGTGCCAGCAGTTCACAGGGTCTACGGACAGATACGCAGTATTTT.

The chain is built from TRBV28 and TRBJ1-2, with 7 bases matching TRBD1. V shed 4 bases and J 6 bases; nucleotides not matched to a gene: 11. From germline, CDR1 is MDHEN and CDR2 SYDVKM. The CDR3 is 15 amino acids. The CDR3 is CASSYQRQGYNGYTF. The CDR3, as DNA: TGTGCCAGCAGTTACCAGAGACAGGGTTATAATGGCTACACCTTC.

As DNA, the CDR3 is TGCGCCAGCAGCTTGGGACTCTCTGGAAACACCATATATTTT. Its protein product is CASSLGLSGNTIYF. The V and J genes are TRBV5-1 and TRBJ1-3; D gene uncertain. Germline loops: CDR1 SGHRS, CDR2 YFSETQ. The V end lost 0 bases, the J end lost 0 bases, and 4 bases lay between the germline ends. CDR3 size: 14 residues.

The V gene is TRBV7-2, the J gene TRBJ2-1, with TRBD2 identical over 9 bases. Germline V gene data show CDR1 as SGHTA and CDR2 as FQGNSA. CDR3 length: 14 residues. The V segment lost 1 base and the J segment 10 bases; nucleotides outside the gene matches: 5. For the CDR3, the DNA is TGTGCCAGCAGCTTAGTGAGCGGGGGGTCGGAGCAGTTCTTC. Its translation is CASSLVSGGSEQFF.

The rearrangement uses TRBV12-3 or TRBV12-4 and TRBJ2-1; 7 nucleotides align to TRBD1. CDR3 size: 13 residues. Germline trimming cut 9 bases from V and 5 bases from J; bases unmatched to any gene: 7. The DNA of the CDR3 is TGTGCCAGTCACCGGGACAGACACAATGAGCAGTTCTTC. This sequence encodes CASHRDRHNEQFF.

As DNA, the CDR3 is TGCAGCGTTGAAGTTAGCGGAGGCACAGATACGCAGTATTTT. The encoded protein is CSVEVSGGTDTQYF. This sequence joins TRBV29-1 and TRBJ2-3; tentative D call: TRBD2 (6 bases). Germline V CDR1 and CDR2: SQVTM, ANQGSEA. The CDR3 runs 14 residues. V lost 1 base and J lost 1, with 9 bases in between.

The chain combines TRBV4-1 with TRBJ2-4; 9 bases are a match to TRBD1. Germline values: CDR1 MGHRA, CDR2 YSYEKL. This CDR3 spans 17 amino acids. J was trimmed by 0 bases and V by 3 bases; bases with no gene match: 6. CDR3 sequence (DNA): TGCGCCAGCAGCCAGCCGACAGGGGGTATAGCCAAAAACATTCAGTACTTC. Its protein product is CASSQPTGGIAKNIQYF.

The V call is TRBV5-6, the J call TRBJ2-4, with a tentative D call TRBD1 (6 bases). Germline CDR1 reads SGHDT; CDR2 reads YYEEEE. Trimming shortened V by 0 bases and J by 3 bases, and 19 bases separated the two germline ends. The CDR3 spans 18 residues. CDR3 in amino acids: CASSLGAGTPRDKNIQYF. CDR3 bases: TGTGCCAGCAGCTTGGGGGCCGGGACACCAAGGGACAAAAACATTCAGTACTTC.

This clone showed up many times. CDR3 region: CASSGTSGSSYEQYF. CDR3 coding DNA: TGTGCCAGCAGTGGTACTAGCGGGAGTTCCTACGAGCAGTACTTC. The chain is built from TRBV25-1 and TRBJ2-7, with 11 bases identical to TRBD2. The germline V gene encodes CDR1 MGHDK and CDR2 SYGVNS. J was trimmed by 1 base and V by 4 bases; bases with no gene match: 3. This CDR3 region has 15 residues.

The chain combines TRBV5-1 with TRBJ2-2; tentative D call: TRBD1 (6 bases). This CDR3 is built from 14 residues. Looked up from germline, CDR1 is SGHRS and CDR2 is YFSETQ. The V end was cut by 5 bases, the J end by 5 bases, with 13 bases between. The CDR3 nucleotides read TGCGCCAGCAGATCGGACAGTGCAACCGGGGAGCTGTTTTTT. This translates into CASRSDSATGELFF. The full variable domain, completed using reference TRBV5-1 and TRBJ2-2, is KAGVTQTPRYLIKTRGQQVTLSCSPISGHRSVSWYQQTPGQGLQFLFEYFSETQRNKGNFPGRFSGRQFSNSRSEMNVSTLELGDSALYLCASRSDSATGELFFGEGSRLTVL.

This rearrangement joins TRBV6-5 to TRBJ1-4, with TRBD1 as a possible D gene (5 bases). The germline V gene has CDR1 MNHEY and CDR2 SVGAGI. Trimming shortened V by 7 bases and J by 7 bases, and 16 bases separated the two germline ends. CDR3 length: 14 amino acids. The CDR3 coding sequence is TGTGCCAGCAAACCGGGGGGGAAAATTGAAAAACTGTTTTTT. Amino acid sequence: CASKPGGKIEKLFF.

The V and J genes are TRBV6-2 or TRBV6-3 and TRBJ1-5, with D possibly being TRBD1 (5 bases). CDR1 is MNHEY, CDR2 SVGEGT, per germline. This CDR3 is 14 amino acids long. Trimming cost V 2 bases and J 5 bases, with 10 bases left between them. CDR3 protein: CASSYSDSHQPQHF. CDR3 coding DNA: TGTGCCAGCAGTTACAGTGACAGTCATCAGCCCCAGCATTTT.

This rearrangement joins TRBV20-1 to TRBJ1-1; D not resolved. From germline, CDR1 is DFQATT and CDR2 SNEGSKA (reference sequence). Trimming left V 2 bases short and J 5 bases short, with 6 bases between. The CDR3 runs to 11 residues. Here the CDR3 DNA reads TGCAGTGCTAGAATGCAGACTGAAGCTTTCTTT. As protein: CSARMQTEAFF.

The genes are TRBV9 and TRBJ2-7, with D hard to call. Germline assignment: CDR1 SGDLS and CDR2 YYNGEE. Trimming pared 0 bases from V and 5 bases from J, leaving 15 bases between. The CDR3 length is 15 residues. CDR3: CASSVGGSSWDEQYF. CDR3 nucleotides: TGTGCCAGCAGCGTAGGAGGTAGCTCCTGGGACGAGCAGTACTTC.

The chain uses TRBV4-2 and TRBJ2-1, with 12 bases that match TRBD2. Germline V CDR1 and CDR2: LGHNA, YNFKEQ. V gave up 6 bases and J gave up 5 bases; unmatched junction bases: 5. The CDR3 sequence is 15 residues long. CDR3 loop: CASRQLAGGNNEQFF. For the CDR3, the DNA is TGTGCCAGCAGACAGCTAGCGGGGGGGAACAATGAGCAGTTCTTC.

The chain combines TRBV18 with TRBJ1-2, with D perhaps matching TRBD1 (6 bases). The CDR3 has 15 amino acids. CDR1 is KGHSH and CDR2 is LQKENI in the germline V gene. Trimming shortened V by 5 bases and J by 0 bases, and 13 bases separated the two germline ends. Here the CDR3 reads CASSSDRQANYGYTF. CDR3 nucleotide sequence: TGTGCCAGCTCATCGGACAGACAGGCTAACTATGGCTACACCTTC.

This clone appeared once. The CDR3 is CATSRDASGGRNEQFF. The DNA of the CDR3 is TGTGCCACCAGCAGAGATGCTAGCGGGGGTCGGAATGAGCAGTTCTTC. The rearrangement links TRBV15 to TRBJ2-1; 10 nucleotides match TRBD2. The junction had 6 bases not matched to a gene; V was cut back by 0 bases and J by 7 bases. In germline, CDR1 is LNHNV, CDR2 YYDKDF (reference sequence). This CDR3 region has 16 residues.

The chain uses TRBV28 and TRBJ1-5, with no clear D. The CDR3 length is 15 residues. The V gene's germline CDR1 is MDHEN and CDR2 SYDVKM. The ends were cut back, 3 bases at V and 3 bases at J, with 12 bases in the middle. The DNA for the CDR3 is TGTGCCAGCAGTTTCAGTGGCAGTATCAATCAGCCCCAGCATTTT. Protein product: CASSFSGSINQPQHF.